What follows are 26 T cell receptor beta chains derived from one specimen sequenced in a study of T cells in tumors after PD-1 blockade. This table comes from immunoSEQ multiplex PCR, and its TCRdb copy is limited to in-frame clones, with some not included. The profile shows under 75,000 clones, less than 85% of them singletons. Sample: PBMCs, taken after anti-PD-1 treatment. Source of these receptors: a human donor with basal cell carcinoma.

The chain couples TRBV6-4 to TRBJ2-1, with 13 positions matching TRBD2. The J segment lost 6 bases and the V segment lost 2 bases, leaving 4 bases of the junction unmatched. The CDR3 sequence is 16 residues long. The germline V gene has CDR1 MRHNA and CDR2 SNTAGT. The CDR3 region is CASSDKGLAGSNEQFF. CDR3 nucleotide sequence: TGTGCCAGCAGTGACAAGGGACTAGCGGGAAGCAATGAGCAGTTCTTC.

The chain carries TRBV27 and TRBJ1-6; D remains ambiguous. Looked up from germline, CDR1 is MNHEY and CDR2 is SMNVEV (reference sequence). The CDR3 loop spans 15 amino acids. Trimming left V 6 bases short and J 2 bases short, with 11 bases between. The CDR3 nucleotides read TGTGCCAGCAGGAGGGAGCAAACCTATAATTCACCCCTCCACTTT. This sequence encodes CASRREQTYNSPLHF.

V gene TRBV30 combines with J gene TRBJ2-5; TRBD1 matches 8 bases. Germline V CDR1 and CDR2: GTSNPN, SVGIG (reference sequence). The junction had 0 bases not matched to a gene; V was cut back by 5 bases and J by 1 base. The CDR3 loop spans 12 amino acids. For the CDR3, the DNA is TGTGCCTGGGGGACAGGCCAAGAGACCCAGTACTTC. It codes for CAWGTGQETQYF. The whole variable domain, remainder taken from reference TRBV30 and TRBJ2-5, is SQTIHQWPATLVQPVGSPLSLECTVEGTSNPNLYWYRQAAGRGLQLLFYSVGIGQISSEVPQNLSASRPQDRQFILSSKKLLLSDSGFYLCAWGTGQETQYFGPGTRLLVL.

This clone was found a few times. This chain connects TRBV5-1 to TRBJ2-5; 9 bases match TRBD2. The ends lost 4 bases at V and 5 bases at J; junction bases unmatched: 9. This CDR3 contains 15 residues. The germline CDR1 and CDR2 sequences are SGHRS and YFSETQ. CDR3 DNA: TGCGCCAGCAGCGTTGCGGGGGGGCAGGTGGAGACCCAGTACTTC. Translation: CASSVAGGQVETQYF. Variable domain in full (rest from reference TRBV5-1 and TRBJ2-5): KAGVTQTPRYLIKTRGQQVTLSCSPISGHRSVSWYQQTPGQGLQFLFEYFSETQRNKGNFPGRFSGRQFSNSRSEMNVSTLELGDSALYLCASSVAGGQVETQYFGPGTRLLVL.

The chain uses TRBV7-9 and TRBJ1-2, with D perhaps TRBD1 (5 bases). CDR1 is SEHNR, CDR2 FQNEAQ, per germline (reference sequence). Deletions cut 2 bases from V and 0 bases from J, with 13 bases between. CDR3 size: 16 residues. CDR3 loop: CASSLLGEGSNYGYTF. The CDR3 nucleotides read TGTGCCAGCAGCTTATTGGGGGAGGGCTCTAACTATGGCTACACCTTC.

This clone is labeled as medium-sized. The chain employs TRBV6-1 and TRBJ2-7; 11 bases map to TRBD1. CDR3 size: 14 residues. J lost 3 bases, V lost 3 bases, and 1 base had no gene match. Germline CDR1 MNHNS, CDR2 SASEGT. In nucleotides, the CDR3 is TGTGCCAGCAGTGAGGGGACAGGGGGCTACGAGCAGTACTTC. This codes for CASSEGTGGYEQYF.

This clone was counted between two and nine times. The V gene is TRBV19, the J gene TRBJ2-7, with 8 bases lining up with TRBD1. This CDR3 is 15 amino acids long. Per the germline V gene, CDR1 is LNHDA and CDR2 is SQIVND (reference sequence). V dropped 2 bases and J dropped 3; count of bases not matched to a gene: 6. The CDR3 nucleotides read TGTGCCAGTAGTATAAGTGCGGGACAGGACTACGAGCAGTACTTC. It codes for CASSISAGQDYEQYF. Using reference TRBV19 and TRBJ2-7 for the parts outside the CDR3, the full variable domain is DGGITQSPKYLFRKEGQNVTLSCEQNLNHDAMYWYRQDPGQGLRLIYYSQIVNDFQKGDIAEGYSVSREKKESFPLTVTSAQKNPTAFYLCASSISAGQDYEQYFGPGTRLTVT.

Comments on this clone: The junction does not match germline at one end; this may be a read error. This chain uses TRBV12-5 with TRBJ2-2; 9 bases fit TRBD1. The CDR3 is 17 amino acids. Per the germline V gene, CDR1 is LGHNT and CDR2 is FRNRAP. Written as DNA, the CDR3 is TGTGCTAGTGGTTTGTCCCCCCGGGACAGGGATCACCGGGGAGCTGTTTTT. Its translation: CASGLSPRDRDHRGAVF. The full variable domain, its missing parts supplied by reference TRBV12-5 and TRBJ2-2, is DARVTQTPRHKVTEMGQEVTMRCQPILGHNTVFWYRQTMMQGLELLAYFRNRAPLDDSGMPKDRFSAEMPDATLATLKIQPSEPRDSAVYFCASGLSPRDRDHRGAVFGEGSRLTVL.

The rearrangement links TRBV19 to TRBJ2-3; 12 nucleotides agree with TRBD2. Per the germline V gene, CDR1 is LNHDA and CDR2 is SQIVND (reference sequence). V lost 4 bases and J lost 4; bases outside the gene matches: 6. The CDR3 is made up of 16 amino acids. CDR3 region: CASSTRLAGDSDTQYF. The CDR3 coding sequence is TGTGCCAGTAGTACCCGACTAGCGGGGGATTCAGATACGCAGTATTTT.

The genes are TRBV11-3 and TRBJ2-1, with 8 bases that match TRBD1. The CDR3 sequence is 14 residues long. Germline V lookup: CDR1 SGHNT, CDR2 YENEEA. V lost 4 bases, J lost 1 base, and 0 bases stayed unmatched. The CDR3 DNA reads as TGTGCCAGCAGCTACAGGGGGTCCTACAATGAGCAGTTCTTC. It encodes CASSYRGSYNEQFF.

This clone was seen a single time. This chain links TRBV28 with TRBJ1-5; TRBD1 agrees at 7 bases. CDR3 length equals 14 residues. The V segment lost 5 bases and the J segment 7 bases; nucleotides outside the gene matches: 8. Germline CDR1 reads MDHEN; CDR2 reads SYDVKM. In DNA, the CDR3 is TGTGCCAGCAGTAGAGGGGGCGAGGGGCAGCCCCAGCATTTT. This encodes CASSRGGEGQPQHF. The variable domain in full, with the rest retrieved from reference TRBV28 and TRBJ1-5, is DVKVTQSSRYLVKRTGEKVFLECVQDMDHENMFWYRQDPGLGLRLIYFSYDVKMKEKGDIPEGYSVSREKKERFSLILESASTNQTSMYLCASSRGGEGQPQHFGDGTRLSIL.

V gene TRBV29-1 combines with J gene TRBJ2-3; D is possibly TRBD2 (6 bases). Germline V gives CDR1 SQVTM, CDR2 ANQGSEA. V was trimmed by 6 bases and J by 1 base, leaving 14 bases between them. The CDR3 runs to 14 residues. The CDR3 sequence is CSVSTWGGTDTQYF. The CDR3 bases are TGCAGCGTATCGACTTGGGGGGGCACAGATACGCAGTATTTT.

The V gene is TRBV27, the J gene TRBJ1-5; TRBD1 is a possible D gene (6 bases). This CDR3 is built from 13 residues. The germline gives CDR1 MNHEY, CDR2 SMNVEV (reference sequence). The ends were cut back, 4 bases at V and 9 bases at J, with 13 bases in the middle. CDR3 DNA: TGTGCCAGCAGTTATTTGGACAGAGGGCCCCAGCATTTT. Its translation is CASSYLDRGPQHF.

In this sample, this clone turned up a few times. J is TRBJ2-3 and V is TRBV24-1; TRBD2 agrees at 7 bases. Germline V CDR1 and CDR2: KGHDR, SFDVKD. V lost 3 bases and J lost 2; bases outside the gene matches: 4. The CDR3 extends over 15 amino acids. DNA for the CDR3: TGTGCCACCAGTGATCTAGCGGAGCTCACAGATACGCAGTATTTT. It translates to CATSDLAELTDTQYF.

The chain is built from TRBV19 and TRBJ1-4; D ambiguous. V was pared by 6 bases and J by 2 bases, with 10 bases between. Germline CDR1 and CDR2: LNHDA and SQIVND (reference sequence). The CDR3 contains 14 residues. The CDR3 protein is CASSPTGTNEKLFF. DNA of the CDR3: TGTGCCAGTAGCCCGACGGGGACTAATGAAAAACTGTTTTTT.

This chain connects TRBV5-1 to TRBJ2-2; D unresolved. V gave up 0 bases and J gave up 5 bases, with 14 bases separating them. From germline, CDR1 is SGHRS and CDR2 YFSETQ. The length of the CDR3 is 16 residues. The CDR3 loop reads CASSLVPGGATGELFF. The CDR3 DNA is TGCGCCAGCAGCTTGGTTCCGGGCGGAGCAACCGGGGAGCTGTTTTTT.

In its sample, this clone was seen once. This rearrangement joins TRBV18 to TRBJ2-7, with a weak D call TRBD2 (5 bases). The CDR3 spans 13 residues. Looked up from germline, CDR1 is KGHSH and CDR2 is LQKENI. Trimming left V 2 bases short and J 10 bases short, with 15 bases between. CDR3 residues: CASSPWISAEQYF. The CDR3 DNA reads TGTGCCAGCTCACCATGGATTAGCGCCGAACAGTACTTC.

The chain joins TRBV7-2 to TRBJ2-6, with TRBD1 matching over 9 bases. J lost 0 bases, V lost 0 bases, and 3 bases had no gene match. Germline V CDR1 and CDR2: SGHTA, FQGNSA. The CDR3 contains 18 residues. For the CDR3, the DNA is TGTGCCAGCAGCTTAGCGGGGACAGGGTACTCTGGGGCCAACGTCCTGACTTTC. This codes for CASSLAGTGYSGANVLTF.

This clone was found many times. This specimen includes other DNA sequences encoding the same CDR3. The chain is built from TRBV19 and TRBJ1-1, with D hard to call. Germline V gives CDR1 LNHDA, CDR2 SQIVND (reference sequence). The V gene lost 5 bases and the J gene lost 0 bases, with 4 bases spanning the gap. CDR3 length: 12 residues. Written as DNA, the CDR3 is TGTGCCAGTAGTTTCGTGAACACTGAAGCTTTCTTT. This gives the protein CASSFVNTEAFF. Full variable domain (remainder filled in from reference TRBV19 and TRBJ1-1): DGGITQSPKYLFRKEGQNVTLSCEQNLNHDAMYWYRQDPGQGLRLIYYSQIVNDFQKGDIAEGYSVSREKKESFPLTVTSAQKNPTAFYLCASSFVNTEAFFGQGTRLTVV.

This clone has just a few counts. The genes are TRBV2 and TRBJ1-2, with 8 bases fitting TRBD1. The CDR3 length is 15 residues. V was pared by 4 bases and J by 3 bases, with 7 bases of the junction left unmatched. Looked up from germline, CDR1 is SNHLY and CDR2 is FYNNEI. The CDR3 region has the DNA TGTGCCAGCAGTGCTATGACAGGGGACTACTATGGCTACACCTTC. Its protein is CASSAMTGDYYGYTF.

The chain joins TRBV5-1 to TRBJ2-2, with D possibly matching TRBD1 (7 bases). V was clipped by 6 bases and J by 4 bases, with 19 bases between them. In germline, CDR1 is SGHRS, CDR2 YFSETQ. There are 16 residues in the CDR3. CDR3 nucleotides: TGCGCCAGCAAACCCCCAGGGGGGTTGAGCACCGGGGAGCTGTTTTTT. Residues: CASKPPGGLSTGELFF.

This clone was detected a few times. The rearrangement joins TRBV6-5 to TRBJ1-2, with a weak D call TRBD1 (5 bases). The length of the CDR3 is 16 residues. Deletions cut 2 bases from V and 0 bases from J, with 13 bases between. Germline V gene data show CDR1 as MNHEY and CDR2 as SVGAGI. CDR3 sequence (DNA): TGTGCCAGCAGTTACCAAAGGGGCGGACCTAACTATGGCTACACCTTC. Translating it yields CASSYQRGGPNYGYTF.

The V gene is TRBV19, the J gene TRBJ1-2; D may be TRBD1 (5 bases). Germline loops: CDR1 LNHDA, CDR2 SQIVND (reference sequence). This CDR3 has 12 residues. V lost 3 bases and J 7 bases, leaving 9 bases between the germline ends. The CDR3 loop reads CASSMGRGGYTF. CDR3 sequence (DNA): TGTGCCAGTAGTATGGGTAGGGGTGGCTACACCTTC.

The rearrangement uses TRBV19 and TRBJ1-2, with D possibly matching TRBD1 (5 bases). Germline V lookup: CDR1 LNHDA, CDR2 SQIVND (reference sequence). The V end lost 6 bases, the J end lost 4 bases, and 15 bases lay between the germline ends. The CDR3 extends over 14 amino acids. The DNA for the CDR3 is TGTGCCAGTAGCCCGACAGAGGTTCTCTATGGCTACACCTTC. Protein product: CASSPTEVLYGYTF.

The V call is TRBV5-8, the J call TRBJ2-1; tentative D call: TRBD1 (5 bases). The CDR3 consists of 15 residues. The germline gives CDR1 SGHTS, CDR2 YDEGEE. Trimming removed 0 bases at V and 1 base at J, with 8 bases between. The CDR3 nucleotides read TGTGCCAGCAGCTTGGGCAGGGTATCCTACAATGAGCAGTTCTTC. Its protein is CASSLGRVSYNEQFF.

The genes are TRBV7-6 and TRBJ2-5; D is undetermined. The V end was cut by 1 base, the J end by 0 bases, with 6 bases between. The CDR3 runs 14 residues. Per the germline V gene, CDR1 is SGHVS and CDR2 is FNYEAQ. The CDR3 bases are TGTGCCAGCAGCTTAGAACTCTACCAAGAGACCCAGTACTTC. Its translation: CASSLELYQETQYF.